A selection of T cell receptor beta chains follows, all from one sample in a study of beta chain features in type 1 diabetes. Measured with immunoSEQ multiplex PCR; TCRdb has only the in-frame clones, and not every one. This sample has 200,000 to 250,000 clones, with about a tenth found just once. Material: central memory CD4+ T cells from blood. The receptors derive from a man aged 18 to 30 in good health. Each CDR3 is given with its conserved first and last residue. The D gene is left open where the match is weak. Size values are once, few and many counts, or a class for expanded clones, and some rows have none.

TRBJ2-5 13 few TRBV29-1 . TGCAGCGCTGGGGGAGGAAGCCAAGAGACCCAGTACTTC CSAGGGSQETQYF
TRBJ2-1 15 many TRBV4-3 . TGCGCCAGCAGCGATAGCGGAAGCTCCTACAATGAGCAGTTCTTC CASSDSGSSYNEQFF
TRBJ2-7 15 . TRBV25-1 . TGTGCCAGCAGTGAGGTAGGGGACGGAGGATACGAGCAGTACTTC CASSEVGDGGYEQYF
TRBJ2-1 14 many TRBV5-6 TRBD2 TGTGCCAGTCGCCGCAGCGGGGTGACCAATGAGCAGTTCTTC CASRRSGVTNEQFF
TRBJ1-2 15 . TRBV6-1 . TGTGCCAGCAGCTCAGGGGTCTCGGCGTTGGGGCGCTACACCTTC CASSSGVSALGRYTF
TRBJ1-1 15 . TRBV15 TRBD1 TGTGCCACCAGCAGAGATCGAAAGACAGGGGGCGAAGCTTTCTTT CATSRDRKTGGEAFF
TRBJ2-1 15 few TRBV9 TRBD2 TGTGCCAGCAGCGTGTTAGGACTAGAGCCCAATGAGCAGTTCTTC CASSVLGLEPNEQFF
TRBJ2-7 14 . TRBV28 TRBD1 TGTGCCAGCAGTTTAGGGACAGGGGGAAACGAGCAGTACTTC CASSLGTGGNEQYF
TRBJ1-2 14 few TRBV5-4 TRBD1 TGTGCCAGCAGCATGGAGACAGGGAACTATGGCTACACCTTC CASSMETGNYGYTF
TRBJ2-3 14 few TRBV5-4 . TGTGCCAGCAGCTCCAGGGATTACACAGATACGCAGTATTTT CASSSRDYTDTQYF
TRBJ2-5 14 many TRBV7-2 . TGTGCCAGCAGCCGCCGACTAGAAAGAGAGACCCAGTACTTC CASSRRLERETQYF
TRBJ1-1 11 . TRBV28 . TGTGCCAGCAGTTTCGGCAGGGTAGCTTTCTTT CASSFGRVAFF
TRBJ1-3 14 few TRBV30 . TGTGCCTGGAGCGGCCTTGCCAGGGGAAACACCATATATTTT CAWSGLARGNTIYF
TRBJ2-7 15 few TRBV5-1 . TGCGCCAGCAGCTATACTACAGTTACGGCCGCCGAGCAGTACTTC CASSYTTVTAAEQYF
TRBJ2-3 13 many TRBV23-1 . TGCGCCAGCAGTCATAGGGACGCAGATACGCAGTATTTT CASSHRDADTQYF
TRBJ2-2 16 few TRBV5-4 . TGTGCCAGCAGCCCCGGGAGTAGCTTGAACACCGGGGAGCTGTTTTTT CASSPGSSLNTGELFF
TRBJ2-6 20 few TRBV7-8 TRBD1 TGTGCCAGCAGCTTAGCTTCTGGACAGGGGTATGGCTCTGGGGCCAACGTCCTGACTTTC CASSLASGQGYGSGANVLTF